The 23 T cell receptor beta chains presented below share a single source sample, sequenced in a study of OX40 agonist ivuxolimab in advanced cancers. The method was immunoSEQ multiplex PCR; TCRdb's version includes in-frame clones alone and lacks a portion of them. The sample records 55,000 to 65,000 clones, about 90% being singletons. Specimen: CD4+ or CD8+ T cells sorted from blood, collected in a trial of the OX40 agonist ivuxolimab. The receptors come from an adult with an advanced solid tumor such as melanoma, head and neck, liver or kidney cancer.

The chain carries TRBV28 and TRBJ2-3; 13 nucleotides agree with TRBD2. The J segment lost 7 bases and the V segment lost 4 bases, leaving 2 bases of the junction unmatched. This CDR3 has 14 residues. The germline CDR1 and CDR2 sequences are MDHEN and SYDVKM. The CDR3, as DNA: TGTGCCAGCAGTTGGGGACTAGCGGGACATACGCAGTATTTT. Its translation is CASSWGLAGHTQYF.

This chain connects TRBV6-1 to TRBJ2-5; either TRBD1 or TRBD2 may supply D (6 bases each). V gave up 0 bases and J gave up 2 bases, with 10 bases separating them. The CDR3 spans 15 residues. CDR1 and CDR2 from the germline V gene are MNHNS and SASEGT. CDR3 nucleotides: TGTGCCAGCAGTGAAGCGCGGAGGGGGCAAGAGACCCAGTACTTC. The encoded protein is CASSEARRGQETQYF.

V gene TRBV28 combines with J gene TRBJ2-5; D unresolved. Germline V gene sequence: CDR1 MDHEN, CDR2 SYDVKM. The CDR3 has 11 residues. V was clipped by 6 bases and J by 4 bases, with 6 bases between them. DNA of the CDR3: TGTGCCAGCAGGGGCAGAGAGACCCAGTACTTC. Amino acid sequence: CASRGRETQYF.

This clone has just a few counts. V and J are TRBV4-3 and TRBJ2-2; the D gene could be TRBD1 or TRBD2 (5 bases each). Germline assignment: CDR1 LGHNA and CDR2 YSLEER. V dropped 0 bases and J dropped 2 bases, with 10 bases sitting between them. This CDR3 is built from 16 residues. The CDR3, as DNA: TGCGCCAGCAGCCAAGATGTAGGGACCAACACCGGGGAGCTGTTTTTT. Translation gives CASSQDVGTNTGELFF.

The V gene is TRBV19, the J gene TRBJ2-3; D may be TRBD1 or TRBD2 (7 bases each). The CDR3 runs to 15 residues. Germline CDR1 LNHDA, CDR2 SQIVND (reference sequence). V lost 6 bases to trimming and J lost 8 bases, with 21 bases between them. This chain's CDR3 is CASRKLGGGGGTQYF. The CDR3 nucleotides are TGTGCCAGTAGGAAATTGGGAGGGGGCGGAGGTACGCAGTATTTT. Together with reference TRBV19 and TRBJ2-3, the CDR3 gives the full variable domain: DGGITQSPKYLFRKEGQNVTLSCEQNLNHDAMYWYRQDPGQGLRLIYYSQIVNDFQKGDIAEGYSVSREKKESFPLTVTSAQKNPTAFYLCASRKLGGGGGTQYFGPGTRLTVL.

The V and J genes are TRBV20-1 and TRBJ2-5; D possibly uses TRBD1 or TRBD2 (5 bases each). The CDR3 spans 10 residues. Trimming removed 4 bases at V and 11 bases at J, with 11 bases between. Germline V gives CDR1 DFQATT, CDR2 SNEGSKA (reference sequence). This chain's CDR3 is CSANVGEQYF. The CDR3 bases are TGCAGTGCTAATGTGGGGGAGCAGTACTTC.

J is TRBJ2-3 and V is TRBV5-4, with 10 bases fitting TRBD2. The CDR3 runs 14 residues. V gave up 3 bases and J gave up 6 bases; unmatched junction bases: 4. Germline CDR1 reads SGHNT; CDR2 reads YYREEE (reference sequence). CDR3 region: CASSSGTSVDTQYF. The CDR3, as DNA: TGTGCCAGCAGCTCCGGGACTAGCGTTGATACGCAGTATTTT.

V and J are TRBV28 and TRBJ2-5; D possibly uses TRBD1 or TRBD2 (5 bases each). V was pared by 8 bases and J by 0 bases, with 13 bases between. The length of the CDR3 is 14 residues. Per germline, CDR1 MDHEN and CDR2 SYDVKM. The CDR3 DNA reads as TGTGCCAGCCACCCCCCGGGACACCAAGAGACCCAGTACTTC. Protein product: CASHPPGHQETQYF. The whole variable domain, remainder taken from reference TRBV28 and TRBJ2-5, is DVKVTQSSRYLVKRTGEKVFLECVQDMDHENMFWYRQDPGLGLRLIYFSYDVKMKEKGDIPEGYSVSREKKERFSLILESASTNQTSMYLCASHPPGHQETQYFGPGTRLLVL.

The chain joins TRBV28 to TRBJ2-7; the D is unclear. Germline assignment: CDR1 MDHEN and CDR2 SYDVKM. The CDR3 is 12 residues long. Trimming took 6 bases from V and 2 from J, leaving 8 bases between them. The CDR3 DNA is TGTGCCAGCAGCGAGGATACCTACGAGCAGTACTTC. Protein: CASSEDTYEQYF.

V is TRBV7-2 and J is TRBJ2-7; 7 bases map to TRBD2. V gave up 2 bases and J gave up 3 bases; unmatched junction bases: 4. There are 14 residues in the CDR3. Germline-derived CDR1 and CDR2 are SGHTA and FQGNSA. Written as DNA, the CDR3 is TGTGCCAGCAGCTTACGGCGGGAGAGCTACGAGCAGTACTTC. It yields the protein CASSLRRESYEQYF. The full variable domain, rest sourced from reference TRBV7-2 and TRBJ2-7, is GAGVSQSPSNKVTEKGKDVELRCDPISGHTALYWYRQSLGQGLEFLIYFQGNSAPDKSGLPSDRFSAERTGGSVSTLTIQRTQQEDSAVYLCASSLRRESYEQYFGPGTRLTVT.

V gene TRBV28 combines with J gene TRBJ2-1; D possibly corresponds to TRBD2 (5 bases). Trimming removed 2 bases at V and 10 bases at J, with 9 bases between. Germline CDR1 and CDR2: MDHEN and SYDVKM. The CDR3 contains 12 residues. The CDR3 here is CASSLEGREQFF. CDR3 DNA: TGTGCCAGCAGTTTAGAGGGAAGGGAGCAGTTCTTC.

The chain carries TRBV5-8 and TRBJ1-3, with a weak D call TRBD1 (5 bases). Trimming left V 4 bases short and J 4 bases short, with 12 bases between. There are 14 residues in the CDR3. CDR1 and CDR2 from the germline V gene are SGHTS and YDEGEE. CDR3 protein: CASSRGFYGNTIYF. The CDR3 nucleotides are TGTGCCAGCAGCCGGGGCTTTTACGGAAACACCATATATTTT. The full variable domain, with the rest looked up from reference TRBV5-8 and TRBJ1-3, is EAGVTQSPTHLIKTRGQQATLRCSPISGHTSVYWYQQALGLGLQFLLWYDEGEERNRGNFPPRFSGRQFPNYSSELNVNALELEDSALYLCASSRGFYGNTIYFGEGSWLTVV.

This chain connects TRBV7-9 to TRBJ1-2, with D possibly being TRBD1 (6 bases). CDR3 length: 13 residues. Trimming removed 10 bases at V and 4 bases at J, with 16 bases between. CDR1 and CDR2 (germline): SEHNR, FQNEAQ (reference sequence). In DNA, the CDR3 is TGTGCCACAACGCAGATCAGGGGCTATGGCTACACCTTC. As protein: CATTQIRGYGYTF.

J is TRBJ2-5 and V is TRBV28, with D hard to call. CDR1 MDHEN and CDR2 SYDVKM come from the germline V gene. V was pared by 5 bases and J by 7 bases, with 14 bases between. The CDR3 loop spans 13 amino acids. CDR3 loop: CASSQDPQLTQYF. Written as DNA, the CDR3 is TGTGCCAGCAGTCAGGACCCCCAATTGACCCAGTACTTC.

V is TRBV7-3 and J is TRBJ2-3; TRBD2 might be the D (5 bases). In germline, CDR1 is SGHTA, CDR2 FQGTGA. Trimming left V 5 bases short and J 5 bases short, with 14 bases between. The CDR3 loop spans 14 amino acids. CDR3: CASSPQPRGDTQYF. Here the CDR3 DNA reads TGTGCCAGCAGCCCACAACCCCGGGGAGATACGCAGTATTTT.

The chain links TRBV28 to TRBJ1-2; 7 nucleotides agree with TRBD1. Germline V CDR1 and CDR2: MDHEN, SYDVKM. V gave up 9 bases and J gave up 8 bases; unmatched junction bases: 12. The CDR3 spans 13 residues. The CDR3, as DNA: TGTGCCAGTCGGACAGCCACGACAGGGGGCTACACCTTC. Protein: CASRTATTGGYTF.

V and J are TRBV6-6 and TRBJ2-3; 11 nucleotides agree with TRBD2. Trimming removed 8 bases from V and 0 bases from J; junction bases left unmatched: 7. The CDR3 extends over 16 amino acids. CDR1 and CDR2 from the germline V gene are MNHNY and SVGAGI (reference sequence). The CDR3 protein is CASGGRLAGSTDTQYF. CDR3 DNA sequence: TGTGCCAGCGGAGGGCGACTAGCGGGAAGCACAGATACGCAGTATTTT.

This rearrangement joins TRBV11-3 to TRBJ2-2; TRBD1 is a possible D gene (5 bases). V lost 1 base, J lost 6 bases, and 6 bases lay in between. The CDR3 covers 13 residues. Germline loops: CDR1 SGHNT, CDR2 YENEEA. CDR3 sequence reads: CASSLVTAGELFF. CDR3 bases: TGTGCCAGCAGCTTAGTGACAGCCGGGGAGCTGTTTTTT.

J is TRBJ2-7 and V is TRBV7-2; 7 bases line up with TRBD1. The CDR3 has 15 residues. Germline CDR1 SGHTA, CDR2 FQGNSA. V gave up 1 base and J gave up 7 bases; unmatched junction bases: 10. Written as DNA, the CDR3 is TGTGCCAGCAGCTTAGGGGGGACAGCCTTACGGGAGCAGTACTTC. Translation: CASSLGGTALREQYF.

CDR3 in amino acids: CASSPRVSGFQETQYF. DNA of the CDR3: TGTGCCAGCAGCCCCCGTGTAAGCGGATTTCAAGAGACCCAGTACTTC. This chain connects TRBV7-2 to TRBJ2-5; D is perhaps TRBD2 (5 bases). Germline V gene data show CDR1 as SGHTA and CDR2 as FQGNSA. The CDR3 has 16 amino acids. Trimming cost V 5 bases and J 2 bases, with 18 bases left between them. Based on the CDR3 plus reference TRBV7-2 and TRBJ2-5, the full variable domain is GAGVSQSPSNKVTEKGKDVELRCDPISGHTALYWYRQSLGQGLEFLIYFQGNSAPDKSGLPSDRFSAERTGGSVSTLTIQRTQQEDSAVYLCASSPRVSGFQETQYFGPGTRLLVL.

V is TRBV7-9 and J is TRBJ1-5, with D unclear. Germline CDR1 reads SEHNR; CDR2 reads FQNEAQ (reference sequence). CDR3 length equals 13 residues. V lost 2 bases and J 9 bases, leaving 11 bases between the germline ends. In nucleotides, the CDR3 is TGTGCCAGCAGCTTACTGGCTTCCTCGCCCCAGCATTTT. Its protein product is CASSLLASSPQHF.

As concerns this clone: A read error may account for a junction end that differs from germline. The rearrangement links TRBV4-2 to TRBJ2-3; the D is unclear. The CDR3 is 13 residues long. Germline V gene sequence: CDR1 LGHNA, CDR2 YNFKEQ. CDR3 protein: CASGQSGTDTQYF. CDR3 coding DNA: TGTGCCAGCGGCCAATCGGGCACAGATACGCAGTATTTT.

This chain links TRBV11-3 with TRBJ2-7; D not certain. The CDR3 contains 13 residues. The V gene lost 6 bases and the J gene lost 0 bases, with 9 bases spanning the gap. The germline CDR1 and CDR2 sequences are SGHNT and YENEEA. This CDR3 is CASRHGHSYEQYF. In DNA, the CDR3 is TGTGCCAGCAGGCACGGGCACTCCTACGAGCAGTACTTC.